These 18 T cell receptor beta chains were all obtained from the same sample, sequenced in a study of monozygotic twins with inflammatory bowel disease. No DNA is given; TCRdb re-called the 5' RACE reads and lists each CDR3 protein once. This sample's clone table lists approximately 340,000 distinct CDR3 sequences. The specimen sequenced was blood. These TCRs come from a human donor with ulcerative colitis or Crohn's disease, or a healthy co-twin of an affected twin (not recorded which).

The rearrangement links TRBV29-1 to TRBJ1-1; TCRdb names TRBD1, which stays unverified in the absence of DNA. The CDR3 is 13 amino acids. The germline V gene encodes CDR1 SQVTM and CDR2 ANQGSEA. This chain's CDR3 is CSVRQGERGEAFF.

The J gene is TRBJ2-1, the V gene TRBV2; TCRdb indicates TRBD1, and absent DNA this call remains unverified. Germline V gene sequence: CDR1 SNHLY, CDR2 FYNNEI. This CDR3 spans 16 amino acids. The CDR3 here is CASSPGAGASYNEQFF. Full variable domain (outside the CDR3, taken from reference TRBV2 and TRBJ2-1): EPEVTQTPSHQVTQMGQEVILRCVPISNHLYFYWYRQILGQKVEFLVSFYNNEISEKSEIFDDQFSVERPDGSNFTLKIRSTKLEDSAMYFCASSPGAGASYNEQFFGPGTRLTVL.

The rearrangement uses TRBV12-3 or TRBV12-4 and TRBJ2-1; the TCRdb call, TRBD2, lacks DNA for checking. The CDR3 is 17 amino acids. The CDR3 sequence is CASSLIIGLAGHNEQFF.

The chain recombines TRBV5-5 with TRBJ2-3; checking the TCRdb D call of TRBD2 is not possible without DNA. Germline-derived CDR1 and CDR2 are SGHKS and YYEKEE (reference sequence). The length of the CDR3 is 18 residues. CDR3 sequence: CASSFPPGTSDRTDTQYF.

The chain is built from TRBV9 and TRBJ2-5; TCRdb lists TRBD1, though no DNA is available to test this call. The CDR3 consists of 15 residues. The germline V gene encodes CDR1 SGDLS and CDR2 YYNGEE. CDR3 in amino acids: CASSVGQGGVETQYF.

The chain employs TRBV5-6 and TRBJ2-3; with no DNA, the TCRdb D assignment of TRBD2 cannot be verified. The CDR3 totals 13 residues. Germline CDR1 and CDR2: SGHDT and YYEEEE. The CDR3 is CASSRGLVGTQYF.

The chain couples TRBV5-6 to TRBJ2-2. CDR3 length: 16 residues. Looked up from germline, CDR1 is SGHDT and CDR2 is YYEEEE. Here the CDR3 reads CASSDLKTANTGELFF. Full variable domain (outside the CDR3, taken from reference TRBV5-6 and TRBJ2-2): DAGVTQSPTHLIKTRGQQVTLRCSPKSGHDTVSWYQQALGQGPQFIFQYYEEEERQRGNFPDRFSGHQFPNYSSELNVNALLLGDSALYLCASSDLKTANTGELFFGEGSRLTVL.

The chain links TRBV20-1 to TRBJ2-5; the D call from TCRdb, TRBD1, cannot be confirmed without DNA. The CDR3 is made up of 12 amino acids. CDR1 DFQATT and CDR2 SNEGSKA come from the germline V gene (reference sequence). The CDR3 reads CSAIYRGETQYF.

The chain is built from TRBV20-1 and TRBJ2-2. The CDR3 length is 14 residues. CDR1 is DFQATT and CDR2 is SNEGSKA in the germline V gene (reference sequence). CDR3 in amino acids: CSAKTSANTGELFF.

V gene TRBV5-1 combines with J gene TRBJ1-2; TCRdb indicates TRBD1, and absent DNA this call remains unverified. The CDR3 covers 15 residues. The V gene's germline CDR1 is SGHRS and CDR2 YFSETQ. The CDR3: CASSYGTGEAVGYTF. The whole variable domain, remainder taken from reference TRBV5-1 and TRBJ1-2, is KAGVTQTPRYLIKTRGQQVTLSCSPISGHRSVSWYQQTPGQGLQFLFEYFSETQRNKGNFPGRFSGRQFSNSRSEMNVSTLELGDSALYLCASSYGTGEAVGYTFGSGTRLTVV.

The chain is built from TRBV12-3 or TRBV12-4 and TRBJ2-7; TCRdb's assignment of TRBD1 cannot be checked, as there is no DNA. The CDR3 is 14 amino acids. CDR3 region: CASSSSRSGREQYF.

The chain combines TRBV4-1 with TRBJ2-2; absent DNA, TCRdb's TRBD1 call cannot be checked. This CDR3 has 19 residues. The germline V gene has CDR1 MGHRA and CDR2 YSYEKL. CDR3 protein: CASSQDAPGRFANTGELFF.

This chain connects TRBV18 to TRBJ2-7; TCRdb designates TRBD1, a call that cannot be tested without DNA. Germline V lookup: CDR1 KGHSH, CDR2 LQKENI. CDR3 size: 15 residues. The CDR3 sequence is CASSRGTGGPYEQYF.

The chain recombines TRBV11-2 with TRBJ2-1. This CDR3 comprises 15 residues. Germline V CDR1 and CDR2: SGHAT, FQNNGV. The CDR3 sequence: CASSLVGYGDNEQFF.

This chain uses TRBV6-6 with TRBJ1-1; the TRBD1 assignment by TCRdb is unverifiable without DNA. Germline loops: CDR1 MNHNY, CDR2 SVGAGI (reference sequence). This CDR3 region has 14 residues. Here the CDR3 reads CASSRISGWTEAFF.

CDR3 in amino acids: CASSSGGQNQETQYF. This chain joins TRBV7-2 and TRBJ2-5; TCRdb lists TRBD1, though no DNA is available to test this call. The CDR3 runs to 15 residues. CDR1 is SGHTA and CDR2 is FQGNSA in the germline V gene.

The rearrangement joins TRBV12-3 or TRBV12-4 to TRBJ2-7; with no DNA, the TCRdb D assignment of TRBD1 cannot be verified. CDR3 length: 16 residues. CDR3 region: CASSFAGGGLSYEQYF.

The chain couples TRBV29-1 to TRBJ2-5; TCRdb reports TRBD2, a call that lacks DNA to check it against. The CDR3 is made up of 14 amino acids. The germline V gene encodes CDR1 SQVTM and CDR2 ANQGSEA. The CDR3 protein is CSVVMTSAKETQYF. Supplemented by reference TRBV29-1 and TRBJ2-5, the full variable domain reads SAVISQKPSRDICQRGTSLTIQCQVDSQVTMMFWYRQQPGQSLTLIATANQGSEATYESGFVIDKFPISRPNLTFSTLTVSNMSPEDSSIYLCSVVMTSAKETQYFGPGTRLLVL.